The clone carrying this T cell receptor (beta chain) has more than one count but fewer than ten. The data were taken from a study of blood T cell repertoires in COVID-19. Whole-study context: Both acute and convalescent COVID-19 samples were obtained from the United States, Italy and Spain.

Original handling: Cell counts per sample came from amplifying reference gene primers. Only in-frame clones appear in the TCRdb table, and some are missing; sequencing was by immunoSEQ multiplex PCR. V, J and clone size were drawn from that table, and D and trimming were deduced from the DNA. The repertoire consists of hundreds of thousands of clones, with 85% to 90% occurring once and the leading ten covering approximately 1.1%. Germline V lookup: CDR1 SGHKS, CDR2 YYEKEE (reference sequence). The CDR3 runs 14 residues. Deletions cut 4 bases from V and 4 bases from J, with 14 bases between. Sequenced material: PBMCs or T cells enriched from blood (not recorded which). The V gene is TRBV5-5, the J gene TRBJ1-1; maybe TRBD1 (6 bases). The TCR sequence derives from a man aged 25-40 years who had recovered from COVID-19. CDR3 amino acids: CASSTTGQSTEAFF. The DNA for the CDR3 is TGTGCCAGCAGCACGACCGGACAGAGCACTGAAGCTTTCTTT.